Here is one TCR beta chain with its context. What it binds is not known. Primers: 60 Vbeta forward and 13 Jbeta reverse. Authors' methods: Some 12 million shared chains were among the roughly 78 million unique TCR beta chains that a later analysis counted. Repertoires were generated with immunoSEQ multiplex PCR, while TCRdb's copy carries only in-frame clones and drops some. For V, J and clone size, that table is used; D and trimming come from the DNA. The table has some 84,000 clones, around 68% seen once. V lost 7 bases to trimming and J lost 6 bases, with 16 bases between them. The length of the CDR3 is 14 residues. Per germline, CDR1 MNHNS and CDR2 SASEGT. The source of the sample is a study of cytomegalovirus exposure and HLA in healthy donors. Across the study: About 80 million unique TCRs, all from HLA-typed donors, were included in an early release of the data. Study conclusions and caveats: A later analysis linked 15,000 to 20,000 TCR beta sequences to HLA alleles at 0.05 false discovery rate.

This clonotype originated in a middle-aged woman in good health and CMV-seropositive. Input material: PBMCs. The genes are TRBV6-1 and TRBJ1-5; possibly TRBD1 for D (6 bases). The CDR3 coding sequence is TGTGCCAGCACCCCGCAGGGGATTGGTCAGCCCCAGCATTTT. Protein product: CASTPQGIGQPQHF.